These 29 T cell receptor beta chains came from one sample sequenced in a study of cytomegalovirus exposure and HLA in healthy donors listed by TCRdb under 2017. Receptors were amplified or captured by the immunoSEQ multiplex PCR assay. For the multiplex PCR, a mixture combining 60 forward primers for TCR Vbeta segments and 13 reverse primers for TCR Jbeta segments was used. In its TCRdb copy, this immuneACCESS table keeps in-frame sequences only and misses some clones. Where compared with another copy, unresolved V genes explain less than half of these, and the others have no known cause. The sample table gives about 51,000 clones. The top ten clones comprise roughly 26% of the sample. Sequencing was carried out using PBMCs. The receptors come from a man between 35 and 55 years old in good health and CMV-seropositive.

Comments on this clone: The junction departs from germline at one end; a sequencing error may be responsible. The chain couples TRBV7-7 to TRBJ2-1; D call uncertain. CDR1 and CDR2 from the germline V gene are SSHAT and FNYEAQ (reference sequence). CDR3 length: 13 amino acids. In DNA, the CDR3 is TGTGCTAGCAGCCTGACTGTGGCCCATGAGCAGTTCTTC. Translated, it gives CASSLTVAHEQFF.

J is TRBJ1-1 and V is TRBV6-1, with 10 bases fitting TRBD1. After removal of 0 bases from V and 6 bases from J, the junction contained 7 bases not matched to a gene. The germline CDR1 and CDR2 sequences are MNHNS and SASEGT. The CDR3 loop spans 16 amino acids. The CDR3 bases are TGTGCCAGCAGTGAAGCTCTAGGGACAGGGGTGGCTGAAGCTTTCTTT. This encodes CASSEALGTGVAEAFF.

This chain uses TRBV7-8 with TRBJ1-3; D remains ambiguous. CDR3 length equals 13 residues. V lost 6 bases to trimming and J lost 0 bases, with 6 bases between them. Germline V gene lookup returns CDR1 SGHVS and CDR2 FQNEAQ. CDR3: CASRAPSGNTIYF. CDR3 in DNA: TGTGCCAGCAGAGCGCCCTCTGGAAACACCATATATTTT.

The V call is TRBV11-3, the J call TRBJ2-3; 9 bases match TRBD2. CDR1 SGHNT and CDR2 YENEEA come from the germline V gene. Germline trimming cut 8 bases from V and 2 bases from J; bases unmatched to any gene: 5. The CDR3 totals 14 residues. In DNA form, the CDR3 reads TGTGCCAGCGGAGCGGGGGGACCCACAGATACGCAGTATTTT. This gives the protein CASGAGGPTDTQYF.

The chain recombines TRBV7-2 with TRBJ2-5, with 7 positions matching TRBD2. The CDR3 is 16 amino acids. Germline V gene lookup returns CDR1 SGHTA and CDR2 FQGNSA. V dropped 4 bases and J dropped 2; count of bases not matched to a gene: 10. The CDR3 coding sequence is TGTGCCAGCAGCTCACTCGGGGGGACTTCTCAAGAGACCCAGTACTTC. Amino acid sequence: CASSSLGGTSQETQYF.

The chain employs TRBV6-5 and TRBJ1-2, with 8 bases matching TRBD1. Germline V gives CDR1 MNHEY, CDR2 SVGAGI. The CDR3 is 13 amino acids. V lost 2 bases, J lost 8 bases, and 4 bases stayed unmatched. CDR3 DNA: TGTGCCAGCAGTTACGGAGGACAGGGAGGCTACACCTTC. Translation: CASSYGGQGGYTF.

This chain links TRBV7-3 with TRBJ2-1; 7 bases line up with TRBD2. The CDR3 is made up of 16 amino acids. Germline lookup yields CDR1 SGHTA and CDR2 FQGTGA. Trimming took 3 bases from V and 4 from J; bases not matched to a gene: 9. The CDR3 spells CASSFGTTEGYNEQFF. DNA of the CDR3: TGTGCCAGCAGCTTCGGGACTACCGAGGGGTACAATGAGCAGTTCTTC.

This chain uses TRBV4-2 with TRBJ1-6, with 8 bases identical to TRBD1. The germline V gene has CDR1 LGHNA and CDR2 YNFKEQ. The CDR3 consists of 16 residues. With V trimmed by 0 bases and J by 9 bases, 7 bases remained unmatched. The CDR3 nucleotides are TGTGCCAGCAGCCAAGATAGAGGAACAGGGGGTTCACCCCTCCACTTT. The encoded protein is CASSQDRGTGGSPLHF.

This rearrangement joins TRBV29-1 to TRBJ2-7; no clear D. Germline V gene lookup returns CDR1 SQVTM and CDR2 ANQGSEA. The V end was cut by 3 bases, the J end by 1 base, with 7 bases between. This CDR3 has 12 amino acids. CDR3 bases: TGCAGCGTTGATACAACGTCCTACGAGCAGTACTTC. This encodes CSVDTTSYEQYF.

The rearrangement uses TRBV4-1 and TRBJ2-7, with 10 nucleotides matching TRBD2. V shed 0 bases, J shed 3 bases, and the junction held 5 bases outside the gene matches. Germline V gene data show CDR1 as MGHRA and CDR2 as YSYEKL. The CDR3 totals 16 residues. The CDR3 protein is CASSQDPGLAVYEQYF. CDR3 coding DNA: TGCGCCAGCAGCCAAGACCCAGGACTAGCGGTCTACGAGCAGTACTTC.

The genes are TRBV18 and TRBJ2-2; weak D call: TRBD2 (6 bases). Trimming shortened V by 3 bases and J by 6 bases, and 17 bases separated the two germline ends. Germline CDR1 KGHSH, CDR2 LQKENI. The CDR3 covers 16 residues. This chain's CDR3 is CASSPLLPWEAGELFF. DNA of the CDR3: TGTGCCAGCTCACCCCTCCTGCCGTGGGAGGCCGGGGAGCTGTTTTTT.

The CDR3, as DNA: TGCGCCAGCAGCTTGGCGGGGGGGGTGGATGAGCAGTTCTTC. Encoded protein: CASSLAGGVDEQFF. The chain is built from TRBV5-1 and TRBJ2-1; 8 nucleotides agree with TRBD2. There are 14 residues in the CDR3. Germline trimming cut 0 bases from V and 8 bases from J; bases unmatched to any gene: 4. Germline CDR1 is SGHRS and CDR2 is YFSETQ.

CDR3 coding DNA: TGTGCCAGCAGTCCACTCGGACAGGCGAGCTCCTACGAGCAGTACTTC. Protein: CASSPLGQASSYEQYF. The V call is TRBV28, the J call TRBJ2-7, with TRBD1 matching 7 bases. Germline V gives CDR1 MDHEN, CDR2 SYDVKM. With 5 bases clipped from V and 0 bases from J, the junction kept 10 bases outside the gene matches. The CDR3 is made up of 16 amino acids.

The CDR3 coding sequence is TGTGCCAGCAAGTCCACTAGCGGGAGGTCAGATACGCAGTATTTT. Protein sequence: CASKSTSGRSDTQYF. The V gene is TRBV2, the J gene TRBJ2-3; 12 nucleotides match TRBD2. Germline CDR1 is SNHLY and CDR2 is FYNNEI. J lost 4 bases, V lost 7 bases, and 6 bases had no gene match. The CDR3 is 15 residues long.

The chain has TRBV5-8 and TRBJ1-5; the D gene is possibly TRBD1 (5 bases). V was pared by 4 bases and J by 6 bases, with 11 bases between. CDR3 length: 13 amino acids. The germline V gene has CDR1 SGHTS and CDR2 YDEGEE. The chain's CDR3 is CASSEAGGQPQHF. The CDR3 region has the DNA TGTGCCAGCAGCGAGGCGGGGGGTCAGCCCCAGCATTTT.

The J gene is TRBJ2-7, the V gene TRBV5-1, with D possibly being TRBD1 (5 bases). Germline V gene lookup returns CDR1 SGHRS and CDR2 YFSETQ. V lost 2 bases and J lost 7, with 7 bases in between. The CDR3 length is 11 residues. CDR3 loop: CASSFPGEQYF. CDR3 bases: TGCGCCAGCAGCTTTCCAGGGGAGCAGTACTTC.

J is TRBJ2-3 and V is TRBV7-9; no clear D. Trimming left V 5 bases short and J 4 bases short, with 13 bases between. The CDR3 contains 14 residues. Germline CDR1 and CDR2: SEHNR and FQNEAQ (reference sequence). CDR3 sequence reads: CASSPPPGPDTQYF. The CDR3 DNA reads as TGTGCCAGCAGCCCCCCCCCAGGTCCAGATACGCAGTATTTT.

The chain has TRBV29-1 and TRBJ1-3, with unresolved D. CDR1 is SQVTM and CDR2 is ANQGSEA in the germline V gene. With 4 bases removed from V and 3 bases from J, the gap between germline ends came to 10 bases. The CDR3 spans 13 residues. The CDR3: CSVGTGGGNTIYF. In nucleotides, the CDR3 is TGCAGCGTTGGAACGGGAGGTGGAAACACCATATATTTT.

The chain has TRBV7-9 and TRBJ2-7; 7 bases match TRBD1. V gave up 3 bases and J gave up 3 bases; unmatched junction bases: 2. The germline CDR1 and CDR2 sequences are SEHNR and FQNEAQ (reference sequence). The CDR3 extends over 13 amino acids. The CDR3 is CASSFRGSYEQYF. CDR3 nucleotides: TGTGCCAGCAGCTTCAGGGGGAGCTACGAGCAGTACTTC.

The chain's CDR3 is CSVREGDNEKLFF. The CDR3, as DNA: TGCAGCGTTCGGGAAGGAGATAATGAAAAACTGTTTTTT. The genes are TRBV29-1 and TRBJ1-4; the D is unclear. With 5 bases removed from V and 4 bases from J, the gap between germline ends came to 11 bases. The CDR3 has 13 residues. Germline CDR1 reads SQVTM; CDR2 reads ANQGSEA.

Regarding this clone: This specimen includes other DNA sequences encoding the same CDR3. This sequence joins TRBV11-2 and TRBJ1-2; unclear D gene. This CDR3 has 12 amino acids. Trimming cost V 1 base and J 6 bases, with 6 bases left between them. Germline lookup yields CDR1 SGHAT and CDR2 FQNNGV. The CDR3 DNA sequence: TGTGCCAGCAGCTTAGGGAGGGATGGCTACACCTTC. Residues: CASSLGRDGYTF.

J is TRBJ2-3 and V is TRBV4-1; 10 nucleotides line up with TRBD2. The V gene's germline CDR1 is MGHRA and CDR2 YSYEKL. The V gene end was trimmed by 3 bases and the J gene end by 0 bases; junction bases not matched to a gene: 0. The CDR3 is made up of 15 amino acids. The DNA for the CDR3 is TGCGCCAGCAGCCATAGCGGGGGGAGCACAGATACGCAGTATTTT. Residues: CASSHSGGSTDTQYF.

J is TRBJ1-1 and V is TRBV28, with D possibly matching TRBD1 (5 bases). The CDR3 is made up of 14 amino acids. In germline, CDR1 is MDHEN, CDR2 SYDVKM. Between the trimmed V and J ends, which lost 1 base and 7 bases, there was a span of 13 bases. In DNA form, the CDR3 reads TGTGCCAGCAGTTTATTTTCCAGGAGGGGTGAAGCTTTCTTT. As protein: CASSLFSRRGEAFF. Supplemented by reference TRBV28 and TRBJ1-1, the full variable domain reads DVKVTQSSRYLVKRTGEKVFLECVQDMDHENMFWYRQDPGLGLRLIYFSYDVKMKEKGDIPEGYSVSREKKERFSLILESASTNQTSMYLCASSLFSRRGEAFFGQGTRLTVV.

In the case of this clone: Other DNA sequences in the sample encode the same CDR3. The chain employs TRBV6-5 and TRBJ1-2; perhaps TRBD1 as D (5 bases). CDR1 MNHEY and CDR2 SVGAGI come from the germline V gene. The CDR3 length is 16 residues. V lost 4 bases and J lost 4, with 19 bases in between. This CDR3 is CASSWGDSSSSYGYTF. The CDR3 coding sequence is TGTGCCAGCAGTTGGGGCGACAGCTCATCAAGCTATGGCTACACCTTC.

The CDR3 sequence: CASSLGGMISGGKGYTF. DNA of the CDR3: TGTGCCAGCAGCTTAGGGGGTATGATCAGCGGTGGTAAAGGCTACACCTTC. V usage is TRBV7-9 and J usage is TRBJ1-2; D is unclear. Germline lookup yields CDR1 SEHNR and CDR2 FQNEAQ (reference sequence). This CDR3 spans 17 amino acids. The ends were cut back, 1 base at V and 8 bases at J, with 23 bases in the middle.

The chain is built from TRBV5-6 and TRBJ1-5; 7 nucleotides match TRBD1. Germline V gene data show CDR1 as SGHDT and CDR2 as YYEEEE. The CDR3 is made up of 12 amino acids. V trimming: 4 bases; J trimming: 8 bases; junction bases outside the gene matches: 3. The DNA for the CDR3 is TGTGCCAGCAGCGACAGGGTTAAGCCCCAGCATTTT. This gives the protein CASSDRVKPQHF.

The chain links TRBV18 to TRBJ2-2; possibly TRBD2 for D (6 bases). Germline V lookup: CDR1 KGHSH, CDR2 LQKENI. The V and J ends lost 1 base and 3 bases respectively, with 9 bases between them. The CDR3 extends over 15 amino acids. CDR3 bases: TGTGCCAGCTCACCACGGGAGGTAGACACCGGGGAGCTGTTTTTT. The encoded protein is CASSPREVDTGELFF.

The chain has TRBV28 and TRBJ1-2; possibly TRBD1 for D (6 bases). Germline V CDR1 and CDR2: MDHEN, SYDVKM. The germline V and J ends were trimmed by 6 bases and 7 bases, with 12 bases remaining between them. The CDR3 covers 12 residues. The CDR3 sequence is CASRVGGRGYTF. CDR3 nucleotides: TGTGCCAGCAGGGTAGGGGGACGTGGCTACACCTTC.

The CDR3 DNA follows: TGTGCCAGTAGTATAGAAATCCCAGGAAAAAGCTACGAGCAGTACTTC. Its protein is CASSIEIPGKSYEQYF. J is TRBJ2-7 and V is TRBV19; D uncertain. Trimming pared 0 bases from V and 3 bases from J, leaving 15 bases between. The germline V gene has CDR1 LNHDA and CDR2 SQIVND (reference sequence). This CDR3 region has 16 residues.